A single sample gave rise to the 5 T cell receptor beta chains below, sequenced in a study of T cell repertoires in cytomegalovirus infection. No antigens are known for them. One entry per CDR3 protein, called by TCRdb with MiXCR from the reads. The sample has 100,000 to 150,000 distinct CDR3 sequences, about 32% seen once. Material: CD8+ T cells from cultured PBMCs, obtained from culture after CMV antigen stimulation. These receptors all stem from a human donor in good health (CMV status not recorded). Some clones in this sample may be carry-over from other donors' samples.

The chain employs TRBV6-1 and TRBJ1-2; 8 nucleotides match TRBD1. Germline assignment: CDR1 MNHNS and CDR2 SASEGT. The junction had 16 bases not matched to a gene; V was cut back by 6 bases and J by 4 bases. The CDR3 is 17 amino acids. The CDR3 DNA follows: TGTGCCAGCAGCTCTATCTCCGCGACAGGGGCTCCCTATGGCTACACCTTC. Translated, it gives CASSSISATGAPYGYTF.

The chain employs TRBV7-2 and TRBJ1-2; D is uncertain. Per the germline V gene, CDR1 is SGHTA and CDR2 is FQGNSA. The CDR3 runs to 11 residues. Trimming left V 6 bases short and J 8 bases short, with 10 bases between. CDR3 loop: CASRGGRGYTF. Written as DNA, the CDR3 is TGTGCCAGCAGGGGTGGACGGGGCTACACCTTC. Based on the CDR3 plus reference TRBV7-2 and TRBJ1-2, the full variable domain is GAGVSQSPSNKVTEKGKDVELRCDPISGHTALYWYRQSLGQGLEFLIYFQGNSAPDKSGLPSDRFSAERTGGSVSTLTIQRTQQEDSAVYLCASRGGRGYTFGSGTRLTVV.

V and J are TRBV7-9 and TRBJ1-1, with D tentatively TRBD1 (5 bases). Germline V gene data show CDR1 as SEHNR and CDR2 as FQNEAQ (reference sequence). Trimming pared 11 bases from V and 7 bases from J, leaving 14 bases between. The CDR3 sequence is 11 residues long. CDR3 bases: TGTGCCGTCAGGGACGGAGGTGAAGCTTTCTTT. Its translation: CAVRDGGEAFF. The full variable domain, in which reference TRBV7-9 and TRBJ1-1 provide the parts outside the CDR3, is DTGVSQNPRHKITKRGQNVTFRCDPISEHNRLYWYRQTLGQGPEFLTYFQNEAQLEKSRLLSDRFSAERPKGSFSTLEIQRTEQGDSAMYLCAVRDGGEAFFGQGTRLTVV.

The genes are TRBV7-6 and TRBJ1-1; possibly TRBD1 for D (5 bases). The ends were cut back, 5 bases at V and 1 base at J, with 14 bases in the middle. The V gene's germline CDR1 is SGHVS and CDR2 FNYEAQ. This CDR3 spans 15 amino acids. CDR3 residues: CASSLQEGGNTEAFF. CDR3 nucleotide sequence: TGTGCCAGCAGCCTACAGGAGGGAGGGAACACTGAAGCTTTCTTT.

In its sample, this clonotype was seen a few times. The V gene is TRBV2, the J gene TRBJ1-5; D is possibly TRBD1 (5 bases). Germline CDR1 is SNHLY and CDR2 is FYNNEI. CDR3 length: 18 residues. The V end lost 6 bases, the J end lost 8 bases, and 29 bases lay between the germline ends. The CDR3, as DNA: TGTGCCAGCAGCCGACCAGAGGTTGTAGGGACGGGACTAGAGCCCCAGCATTTT. Protein product: CASSRPEVVGTGLEPQHF. The whole variable domain, remainder taken from reference TRBV2 and TRBJ1-5, is EPEVTQTPSHQVTQMGQEVILRCVPISNHLYFYWYRQILGQKVEFLVSFYNNEISEKSEIFDDQFSVERPDGSNFTLKIRSTKLEDSAMYFCASSRPEVVGTGLEPQHFGDGTRLSIL.